This T cell receptor beta chain was identified during a study of CXCR3-negative and CXCR3-positive naive CD8 T cells. Whole-study results and caveats: Naive cells positive for CXCR3 carried more hydrophobic TRB CDR3s than CXCR3-negative ones.

The TRB cDNA libraries were prepared by 5' RACE with UMI labels. TCRdb reanalyzed the 5' RACE reads, giving one entry per CDR3 protein sequence and no DNA. The table for this sample gives over 95,000 distinct CDR3 sequences. To note about this clonotype: Antigen unknown.

Germline CDR1 and CDR2: LGHDT and YNNKEL (reference sequence). The CDR3 has 13 residues. The receptor's source is a human donor in good health. Some clones in this sample may be carry-over from other donors' samples. Sequencing input: naive CXCR3+ CD8+ T cells from blood. Subset described: CD45RO-CCR7+CD27+CD95- naive CD8+ T cells expressing CXCR3 (TNR3+). The chain uses TRBV3-1 and TRBJ2-7. CDR3 sequence: CASSGGVSYEQYF.